This TCR beta chain was found in a study of blood T cells in healthy people across ages. Sample-barcoded 5' priming and a J-beta primer mix drove a second PCR of about 6 to 12 cycles. TCRdb called the 5' RACE reads again in MiXCR, with one record for every CDR3 protein. The data show over 700,000 distinct CDR3 sequences, 25% seen once. The CDR3 contains 15 residues. J lost 5 bases, V lost 4 bases, and 7 bases had no gene match. Germline V gives CDR1 SGHRS, CDR2 YFSETQ. This clonotype was seen at least ten times. The same data also contributed to another study, on T cells of mothers and their children. That investigation notes: Three healthy Caucasian mothers served as donors, and their six children did as well.

The sequencing sample was made of blood. The rearrangement links TRBV5-1 to TRBJ2-7; TRBD2 agrees at 12 bases. This receptor was taken from a boy younger than 18 in good health. In DNA form, the CDR3 reads TGCGCCAGCAGCCCTCGACTAGCGGGAGTTCACGAGCAGTACTTC. Its translation is CASSPRLAGVHEQYF. Full variable domain (outside the CDR3, taken from reference TRBV5-1 and TRBJ2-7): KAGVTQTPRYLIKTRGQQVTLSCSPISGHRSVSWYQQTPGQGLQFLFEYFSETQRNKGNFPGRFSGRQFSNSRSEMNVSTLELGDSALYLCASSPRLAGVHEQYFGPGTRLTVT.